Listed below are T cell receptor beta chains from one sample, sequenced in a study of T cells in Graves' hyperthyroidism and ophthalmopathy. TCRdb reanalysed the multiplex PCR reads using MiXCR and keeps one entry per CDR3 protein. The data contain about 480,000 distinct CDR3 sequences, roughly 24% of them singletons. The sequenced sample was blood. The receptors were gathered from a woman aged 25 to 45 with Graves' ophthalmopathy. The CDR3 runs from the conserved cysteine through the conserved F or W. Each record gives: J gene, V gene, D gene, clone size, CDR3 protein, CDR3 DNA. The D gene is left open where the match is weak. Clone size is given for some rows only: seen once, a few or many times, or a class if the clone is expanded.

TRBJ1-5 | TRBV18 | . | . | CASSQNVGGFNQPQHF | TGTGCCAGCTCTCAGAACGTGGGGGGATTCAATCAGCCCCAGCATTTT
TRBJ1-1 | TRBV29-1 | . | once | CSVEVMNTEAFF | TGCAGCGTTGAGGTTATGAACACTGAAGCTTTCTTT
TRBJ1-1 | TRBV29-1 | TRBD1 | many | CSVDRGLNTEAFF | TGCAGCGTCGACAGGGGCCTGAACACTGAAGCTTTCTTT
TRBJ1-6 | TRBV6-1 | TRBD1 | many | CASRATGVGSPLHF | TGTGCCAGCAGAGCGACAGGGGTTGGGTCACCCCTCCACTTT
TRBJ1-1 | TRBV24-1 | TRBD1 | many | CATSDGDSLAPAFF | TGTGCCACCAGTGATGGGGACAGCCTAGCGCCAGCTTTCTTT
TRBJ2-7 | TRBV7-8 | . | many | CASSSRWAGDSSYEQYF | TGTGCCAGCAGCTCCCGTTGGGCAGGGGATAGCTCCTACGAGCAGTACTTC
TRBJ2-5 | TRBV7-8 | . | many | CASSLRGPGETQYF | TGTGCCAGCAGCTTACGGGGCCCCGGGGAGACCCAGTACTTC
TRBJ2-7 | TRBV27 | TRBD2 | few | CVCSLAIVLAAYEQYF | TGTGTCTGCAGTTTAGCCATCGTACTAGCGGCCTACGAGCAGTACTTC
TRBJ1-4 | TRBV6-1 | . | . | CASSERTPVETNEKLFF | TGTGCCAGCAGTGAGAGGACACCTGTTGAAACTAATGAAAAACTGTTTTTT
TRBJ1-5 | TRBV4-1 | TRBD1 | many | CASSRPGQGGQPQHF | TGCGCCAGCAGCCGACCGGGACAGGGAGGCCAGCCCCAGCATTTT
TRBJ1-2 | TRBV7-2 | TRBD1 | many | CASSPPGGTYGYTF | TGTGCCAGCAGCCCACCAGGGGGAACGTATGGCTACACCTTC
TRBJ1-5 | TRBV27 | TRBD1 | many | CASGRGQGATQPQHF | TGTGCCAGCGGGAGAGGACAGGGGGCAACTCAGCCCCAGCATTTT
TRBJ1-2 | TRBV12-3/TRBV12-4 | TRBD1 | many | CASSFGLQGVRYGYTF | TGTGCCAGCAGTTTCGGACTACAGGGGGTGCGCTATGGCTACACCTTC
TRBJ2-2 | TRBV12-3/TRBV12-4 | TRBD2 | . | CASSFSGGATGELFF | TGTGCCAGCAGTTTTAGCGGGGGGGCCACCGGGGAGCTGTTTTTT
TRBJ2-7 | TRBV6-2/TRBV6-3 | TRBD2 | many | CASSRSGLATVYEQYF | TGTGCCAGCAGTAGATCGGGACTAGCTACGGTCTACGAGCAGTACTTC
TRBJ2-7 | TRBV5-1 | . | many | CASSWGAATYEQYF | TGCGCCAGCAGCTGGGGGGCTGCTACTTACGAGCAGTACTTC
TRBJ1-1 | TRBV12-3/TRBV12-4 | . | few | CASSWGTLKRMNTEAFF | TGTGCCAGCAGTTGGGGAACCCTCAAACGGATGAACACTGAAGCTTTCTTT
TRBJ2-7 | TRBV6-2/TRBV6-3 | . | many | CASSYNPHGGQSYEQYF | TGTGCCAGCAGTTACAACCCTCACGGGGGCCAATCCTACGAGCAGTACTTC
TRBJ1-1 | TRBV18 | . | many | CASSPETQNTEAFF | TGTGCCAGCTCACCAGAGACACAGAACACTGAAGCTTTCTTT
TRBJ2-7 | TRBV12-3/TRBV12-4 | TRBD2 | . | CASSLGLLAGDYEQYF | TGTGCCAGCAGTTTAGGCCTCCTAGCGGGAGACTACGAGCAGTACTTC
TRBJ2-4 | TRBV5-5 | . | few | CASGLGRQNIQYF | TGTGCCAGCGGATTAGGTCGGCAAAACATTCAGTACTTC
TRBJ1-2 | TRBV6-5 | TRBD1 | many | CASSPRQGSWAYGYTF | TGTGCCAGCAGCCCTAGACAGGGAAGTTGGGCTTATGGCTACACCTTC
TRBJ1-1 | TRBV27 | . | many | CASSSIGLGTEAFF | TGTGCCAGCAGTTCAATAGGGTTGGGCACTGAAGCTTTCTTT
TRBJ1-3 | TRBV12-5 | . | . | CASGLEQVLSGNTIYF | TGTGCTAGTGGTTTGGAGCAGGTCCTCTCTGGAAACACCATATATTTT
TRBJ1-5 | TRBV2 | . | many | CASSDRQLNQPQHF | TGTGCCAGCAGTGATCGACAGCTCAATCAGCCCCAGCATTTT
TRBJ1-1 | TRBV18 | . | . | CASSLPGANTEAFF | TGTGCCAGCTCGTTGCCCGGAGCAAACACTGAAGCTTTCTTT
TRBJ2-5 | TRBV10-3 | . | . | CAISDVSQETQYF | TGTGCCATCAGTGACGTCTCCCAAGAGACCCAGTACTTC
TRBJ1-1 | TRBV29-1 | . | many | CSVEQGPYTEAFF | TGCAGCGTTGAACAGGGACCTTACACTGAAGCTTTCTTT
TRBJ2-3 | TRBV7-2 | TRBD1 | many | CASSPVRGSADTQYF | TGTGCCAGCAGCCCAGTCAGGGGGAGCGCAGATACGCAGTATTTT
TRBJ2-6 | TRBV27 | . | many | CASKQGSPSGANVLTF | TGTGCCAGCAAACAAGGGTCCCCTTCTGGGGCCAACGTCCTGACTTTC
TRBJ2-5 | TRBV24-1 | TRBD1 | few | CATSDRGQGAETRYF | TGTGCCACCAGTGACCGAGGACAGGGTGCAGAGACCCGGTACTTC
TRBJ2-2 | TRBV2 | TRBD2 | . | CASSGGSGGSVTGELFF | TGTGCCAGCAGTGGAGGTAGCGGGGGGTCGGTCACCGGGGAGCTGTTTTTT
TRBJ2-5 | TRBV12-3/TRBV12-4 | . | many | CASSFPYRQETQYF | TGTGCCAGCAGTTTTCCTTACCGCCAAGAGACCCAGTACTTC
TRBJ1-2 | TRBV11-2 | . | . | CASSITTGLNYGYTF | TGTGCCAGCAGCATAACGACAGGACTTAACTATGGCTACACCTTC
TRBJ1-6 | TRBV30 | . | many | CAGEWGFLNTAPLHF | TGTGCCGGAGAATGGGGCTTCCTTAATACGGCACCCCTCCACTTT
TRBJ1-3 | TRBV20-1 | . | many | CSAWTVTGNTIYF | TGCAGTGCTTGGACAGTAACTGGAAACACCATATATTTT
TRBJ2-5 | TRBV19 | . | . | CASSTGVVGETQYF | TGTGCCAGTAGTACAGGGGTTGTTGGAGAGACCCAGTACTTC
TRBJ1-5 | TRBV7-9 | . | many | CASSQGATDGQPQHF | TGTGCCAGCAGCCAAGGAGCGACGGACGGGCAGCCCCAGCATTTT
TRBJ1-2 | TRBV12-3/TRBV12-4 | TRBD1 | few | CASSTGTVFGYTF | TGTGCCAGCAGCACCGGGACAGTTTTTGGCTACACCTTC
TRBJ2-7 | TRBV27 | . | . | CASSLSAIAKTPTYEQYF | TGTGCCAGCAGTTTATCAGCCATCGCGAAAACTCCTACCTACGAGCAGTACTTC
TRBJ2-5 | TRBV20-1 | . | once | CSARAPFGATQETQYF | TGCAGTGCTAGAGCCCCTTTTGGGGCAACCCAAGAGACCCAGTACTTC
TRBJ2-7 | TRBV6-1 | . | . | CASTPSLVRAYEQYF | TGTGCCAGTACCCCCTCCCTGGTCCGAGCCTACGAGCAGTACTTC
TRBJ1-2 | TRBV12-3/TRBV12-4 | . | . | CASSLRRGVNYGYTF | TGTGCCAGCAGTTTACGCAGGGGAGTAAACTATGGCTACACCTTC
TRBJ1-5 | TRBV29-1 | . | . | CSVRWGGRNQPQHF | TGCAGCGTCCGTTGGGGGGGACGCAATCAGCCCCAGCATTTT
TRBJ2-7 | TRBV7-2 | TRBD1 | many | CASRTTGAYEQYF | TGTGCCAGCAGGACGACAGGGGCCTACGAGCAGTACTTC
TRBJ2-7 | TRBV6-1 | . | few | CASSTGIWAYEQYF | TGTGCCAGCAGTACAGGGATTTGGGCCTACGAGCAGTACTTC
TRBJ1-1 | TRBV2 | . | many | CASNPGVNTEAFF | TGTGCCAGCAATCCGGGGGTGAACACTGAAGCTTTCTTT
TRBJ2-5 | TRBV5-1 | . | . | CASSGGTPLQETQYF | TGCGCCAGCAGCGGCGGGACACCTCTCCAAGAGACCCAGTACTTC
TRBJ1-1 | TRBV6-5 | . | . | CASSYVGREWRTQAFF | TGTGCCAGCAGTTACGTGGGGCGCGAATGGCGGACTCAAGCTTTCTTT
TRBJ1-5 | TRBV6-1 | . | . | CASSEDNQPQHF | TGTGCCAGCAGTGAAGATAATCAGCCCCAGCATTTT